Listed below are T cell receptor beta chains from one sample, sequenced in a study of blood T cell repertoires in COVID-19. The method was immunoSEQ multiplex PCR; TCRdb's version includes in-frame clones alone and lacks a portion of them. Counted here are some 370,000 clones, 90% occurring once; the ten biggest clones make up 6% to 7.5%. The sequencing sample was made of peripheral blood. Receptors were obtained from a man younger than 35 with active or convalescent COVID-19. Both conserved end residues are part of each CDR3. The order of the fields is V gene, clone size, J gene, D gene, CDR3 protein, CDR3 DNA. A D gene is named only where the DNA matches it firmly. Clone size is shown for a subset of rows, as once, few, many or a class of expanded clone.

>TRBV7-3|.|TRBJ2-1|.
CASSLYPPGSSYNEQFF
TGTGCCAGCAGCTTATACCCCCCTGGCAGCTCCTACAATGAGCAGTTCTTC
>TRBV6-5|.|TRBJ2-7|TRBD1
CASRPGTAYEQYF
TGTGCCAGCAGACCAGGGACAGCCTACGAGCAGTACTTC
>TRBV6-2/TRBV6-3|.|TRBJ1-5|.
CASSYSGGSNQPQHF
TGTGCCAGCAGTTATTCTGGGGGGAGCAATCAGCCCCAGCATTTT
>TRBV5-1|.|TRBJ2-2|.
CASSLEAGVTGELFF
TGCGCCAGCAGCTTGGAGGCAGGGGTCACCGGGGAGCTGTTTTTT
>TRBV4-1|.|TRBJ1-4|TRBD1
CASSQDRGLSEKLFF
TGCGCCAGCAGCCAAGACAGGGGGCTGAGTGAAAAACTGTTTTTT
>TRBV7-3|.|TRBJ2-1|.
CASSLSGAYNEQFF
TGTGCCAGCAGCTTGTCAGGGGCCTACAATGAGCAGTTCTTC
>TRBV6-5|.|TRBJ2-5|.
CASSYLGAETQYF
TGTGCCAGCAGTTACCTGGGGGCAGAGACCCAGTACTTC
>TRBV9|.|TRBJ2-6|.
CASSVRVSGYSGANVLTF
TGTGCCAGCAGCGTACGGGTTAGCGGATACTCTGGGGCCAACGTGCTGACTTTC
>TRBV5-6|once|TRBJ2-7|TRBD2
CASTKLAGGTYEQYF
TGTGCCAGCACTAAACTAGCGGGGGGAACCTACGAGCAGTACTTC
>TRBV5-1|.|TRBJ2-3|TRBD1
CASSSGQPTDTQYF
TGCGCCAGCAGCTCGGGACAGCCCACAGATACGCAGTATTTT
>TRBV13|.|TRBJ1-1|.
CASSQTGSPTEAFF
TGTGCCAGCAGCCAAACAGGGAGCCCAACTGAAGCTTTCTTT
>TRBV9|.|TRBJ2-7|.
CASSVSGSYEQYF
TGTGCCAGCAGCGTTTCGGGATCGTACGAGCAGTACTTC
>TRBV7-3|.|TRBJ2-3|TRBD2
CASSYPGLASDTQYF
TGTGCCAGCAGCTACCCGGGACTAGCATCTGATACGCAGTATTTT
>TRBV6-2/TRBV6-3|.|TRBJ1-1|TRBD1
CASSYSPKGTGRNTEAFF
TGTGCCAGCAGTTACTCGCCGAAAGGGACAGGGAGGAACACTGAAGCTTTCTTT
>TRBV19|.|TRBJ1-2|.
CASSMPDPYNYGYTF
TGTGCCAGTAGTATGCCAGATCCGTATAACTATGGCTACACCTTC
>TRBV6-2/TRBV6-3|.|TRBJ1-1|TRBD1
CASSTRQGLTTEAFF
TGTGCCAGCAGTACCAGACAGGGGTTGACCACTGAAGCTTTCTTT
>TRBV7-2|once|TRBJ2-1|TRBD2
CASSITSGGANEQFF
TGTGCCAGCAGCATAACTAGCGGGGGGGCCAATGAGCAGTTCTTC
>TRBV7-2|.|TRBJ2-1|.
CASTPQRDNEQFF
TGTGCCAGCACCCCACAGCGGGACAATGAGCAGTTCTTC
>TRBV5-6|.|TRBJ1-4|TRBD1
CASSKTQGIVGKLFF
TGTGCCAGCAGCAAAACACAGGGGATTGTAGGTAAACTGTTTTTT
>TRBV6-5|few|TRBJ2-7|.
CASTGNQWEQYF
TGTGCCAGCACGGGGAATCAATGGGAGCAGTACTTC
>TRBV28|.|TRBJ2-7|.
CASSPGSNYEQYF
TGTGCCAGCAGTCCCGGGTCTAACTACGAGCAGTACTTC
>TRBV2|.|TRBJ1-5|.
CASSESGSNQPQHF
TGTGCCAGCAGTGAATCCGGTAGCAATCAGCCCCAGCATTTT
>TRBV4-3|.|TRBJ1-6|.
CASSQAPYRDPLGNSPLHF
TGCGCCAGCAGCCAAGCCCCCTACAGGGACCCTCTAGGGAATTCACCCCTCCACTTT
>TRBV29-1|.|TRBJ2-1|TRBD2
CSVEGRGLAPTYNEQFF
TGCAGCGTTGAGGGGAGGGGACTAGCGCCAACCTACAATGAGCAGTTCTTC
>TRBV6-5|.|TRBJ1-1|.
CASSYSAGMNTEAFF
TGTGCCAGCAGTTACTCAGCAGGCATGAACACTGAAGCTTTCTTT
>TRBV7-2|.|TRBJ1-1|.
CASSLSSGSKIEAFF
TGTGCCAGCAGCTTAAGTTCAGGGTCTAAGATTGAAGCTTTCTTT
>TRBV30|once|TRBJ1-1|.
CAWSVGGNTEAFF
TGTGCCTGGAGTGTAGGGGGAAACACTGAAGCTTTCTTT
>TRBV4-3|.|TRBJ1-2|.
CASSQDPGTGYGYTF
TGCGCCAGCAGCCAAGATCCGGGTACTGGCTATGGCTACACCTTC
>TRBV1|.|TRBJ2-7|.
CTSSPPPSGGTYEQYF
TGCACCAGCAGCCCCCCTCCCAGCGGGGGTACATACGAGCAGTACTTC
>TRBV4-2|.|TRBJ2-1|TRBD2
CASSMKRTSGRDGEQFF
TGTGCCAGCAGCATGAAGCGGACTAGCGGGAGAGACGGTGAGCAGTTCTTC
>TRBV9|.|TRBJ2-7|TRBD2
CASSVASGRAFHEQYF
TGTGCCAGCAGCGTTGCTAGCGGGAGGGCCTTCCACGAGCAGTACTTC
>TRBV29-1|.|TRBJ2-3|TRBD2
CSVIAGPTDTQYF
TGCAGCGTTATAGCGGGCCCCACAGATACGCAGTATTTT
>TRBV7-9|.|TRBJ1-3|.
CASSSNRNGNTIYF
TGTGCCAGCAGCTCCAACAGGAATGGAAACACCATATATTTT
>TRBV19|few|TRBJ1-2|.
CASSIGGSRHYGYTF
TGTGCCAGTAGTATAGGGGGCAGCCGACACTATGGCTACACCTTC
>TRBV28|.|TRBJ1-2|TRBD1
CASSLSPGQGGGYTF
TGTGCCAGCAGTTTAAGCCCGGGACAGGGCGGAGGCTACACCTTC
>TRBV4-3|.|TRBJ1-2|.
CASSQVLGYPSNYGYTF
TGCGCCAGCAGCCAAGTATTGGGCTACCCCTCTAACTATGGCTACACCTTC
>TRBV6-5|.|TRBJ2-3|.
CASSYLSGADTQYF
TGTGCCAGCAGTTACCTGTCGGGGGCAGATACGCAGTATTTT
>TRBV27|.|TRBJ2-7|.
CASRVAGGLSEQYF
TGTGCCAGCAGGGTGGCAGGGGGACTCTCCGAGCAGTACTTC
>TRBV7-2|.|TRBJ2-7|.
CASSLGGTVSYEQYF
TGTGCCAGCAGCCTAGGAGGTACGGTCTCCTACGAGCAGTACTTC
>TRBV14|.|TRBJ1-4|TRBD1
CASSETGAGEKLFF
TGTGCCAGCAGCGAGACAGGGGCGGGGGAAAAACTGTTTTTT
>TRBV2|.|TRBJ2-7|.
CASSGSGGEQYF
TGTGCCAGCAGTGGATCCGGAGGCGAGCAGTACTTC
>TRBV2|few|TRBJ1-5|.
CASSEGGPPPQHF
TGTGCCAGCAGTGAAGGTGGCCCTCCGCCCCAGCATTTT
>TRBV7-2|once|TRBJ2-3|.
CASSRTSQGSTDTQYF
TGTGCCAGCAGCCGCACCAGTCAGGGTAGCACAGATACGCAGTATTTT
>TRBV7-6|.|TRBJ1-6|.
CASSLEEPNNSPLHF
TGTGCCAGCAGCTTAGAGGAGCCGAATAATTCACCCCTCCACTTT
>TRBV7-9|.|TRBJ2-5|TRBD1
CASSLSAGGETQYF
TGTGCCAGCAGCTTATCGGCAGGGGGAGAGACCCAGTACTTC
>TRBV15|.|TRBJ2-5|.
CATSRVAEETQYF
TGTGCCACCAGCAGAGTAGCGGAAGAGACCCAGTACTTC
>TRBV12-2|.|TRBJ1-5|.
CASRLARDGQPQHF
TGTGCAAGTCGCTTAGCGAGAGACGGGCAGCCCCAGCATTTT
>TRBV4-1|.|TRBJ2-4|TRBD2
CASSQTLTSGPTKNIQYF
TGCGCCAGCAGCCAGACCCTGACTAGCGGGCCGACCAAAAACATTCAGTACTTC
>TRBV24-1|once|TRBJ1-1|TRBD1
CATSGQRGGQGGTEAFF
TGTGCCACCAGTGGCCAGCGAGGGGGACAGGGCGGCACTGAAGCTTTCTTT
>TRBV19|once|TRBJ1-2|TRBD1
CASSPRDRASAYGYTF
TGTGCCAGTAGTCCCAGGGACAGGGCTTCTGCCTATGGCTACACCTTC
>TRBV6-6|.|TRBJ1-1|.
CASSSGGPRGAIF
TGTGCCAGCAGTTCGGGAGGCCCCCGCGGGGCGATCTTT
>TRBV10-3|.|TRBJ1-5|.
CAISEDRINQPQHF
TGTGCCATCAGTGAGGACAGAATCAATCAGCCCCAGCATTTT
>TRBV27|once|TRBJ2-7|TRBD1
CASSLTGGSSYEQYF
TGTGCCAGCAGTTTGACAGGGGGAAGCTCCTACGAGCAGTACTTC
>TRBV10-3|.|TRBJ2-3|.
CAISEFVRLESFWGDTQYF
TGTGCCATCAGTGAGTTTGTGAGACTAGAGAGTTTTTGGGGGGATACGCAGTATTTT